The source of this T cell receptor (beta chain) is a study of persistence of HIV-infected CD4 T cells. Cells were stimulated with CMV-infected fibroblast lysates at 8.5 to 10 ug/mL. Responding CD4+ T cells were sorted by upregulation of both CD40 ligand and CD69. Comments on this clone: The antigen is unknown.

The libraries were made with immunoSEQ version 4 in survey mode. Produced via immunoSEQ multiplex PCR; TCRdb's table is partial and in-frame only. Of about 5,000 clones in the sample, about 61% were seen once. From germline, CDR1 is LNHDA and CDR2 SQIVND (reference sequence). The CDR3 covers 15 residues. V lost 3 bases, J lost 5 bases, and 11 bases lay in between. V is TRBV19 and J is TRBJ1-6; a possible D gene is TRBD1 (5 bases). The origin of this receptor is an adult man with HIV who was CMV-seropositive. The source material was CD4+ T cells sorted from PBMCs after roughly 18-hour stimulation, sampled from a patient who received antiretroviral therapy. CDR3: CASSIRGTDNSPLHF. The DNA of the CDR3 is TGTGCCAGTAGTATTAGAGGGACTGATAATTCACCCCTCCACTTT. Based on the CDR3 plus reference TRBV19 and TRBJ1-6, the full variable domain is DGGITQSPKYLFRKEGQNVTLSCEQNLNHDAMYWYRQDPGQGLRLIYYSQIVNDFQKGDIAEGYSVSREKKESFPLTVTSAQKNPTAFYLCASSIRGTDNSPLHFGNGTRLTVT.